These T cell receptor beta chains were read from a single sample in a study of blood T cell dynamics during melanoma immunotherapy. The data were produced by immunoSEQ multiplex PCR, yet TCRdb's version contains in-frame clones alone and is incomplete. The sample lists roughly 8,700 clones; 65% to 90% were seen once. The material sequenced was blood, taken from a patient treated with checkpoint blockade. The receptors derive from a human donor with melanoma. Each CDR3 is given with its conserved first and last residue. A D gene is named only where the DNA matches it firmly. For some rows the clone size is stated as once, few or many, or as a class when expanded; others skip it.

size	V	D	J	CDR3	DNA
-	TRBV6-5	-	TRBJ1-2	CASSRGRAYGYTF	TGTGCCAGCAGTAGGGGCAGGGCTTATGGCTACACCTTC
-	TRBV6-1	TRBD1	TRBJ1-4	CASSELGQPNEKLFF	TGTGCCAGCAGTGAACTGGGACAGCCTAATGAAAAACTGTTTTTT
-	TRBV19	-	TRBJ1-3	CASSINGILGGNTIYF	TGTGCCAGTAGTATTAACGGGATCCTGGGTGGAAACACCATATATTTT
-	TRBV2	-	TRBJ1-2	CASSEERVNYGYTF	TGTGCCAGCAGTGAAGAGCGAGTGAACTATGGCTACACCTTC
-	TRBV7-6	-	TRBJ1-6	CASSFGQSSPLHF	TGTGCCAGCAGCTTTGGACAGTCTTCACCCCTCCACTTT
-	TRBV5-1	TRBD1	TRBJ2-5	CASSPTGAPETQYF	TGCGCCAGCAGCCCTACAGGGGCACCAGAGACCCAGTACTTC
-	TRBV6-1	TRBD1	TRBJ1-2	CAIGDREYGYTF	TGTGCCATCGGGGACAGGGAGTATGGCTACACCTTC
-	TRBV7-2	-	TRBJ1-3	CASSSQPGETGNTIYF	TGTGCCAGCAGCTCCCAACCAGGGGAAACTGGAAACACCATATATTTT
-	TRBV7-2	-	TRBJ1-2	CASSFDGRVGGYTF	TGTGCCAGCAGCTTTGACGGCAGGGTGGGAGGCTACACCTTC
few	TRBV7-2	TRBD1	TRBJ1-5	CASTLDRPGDQPQHF	TGTGCCAGCACCTTGGACAGGCCGGGGGATCAGCCCCAGCATTTT
-	TRBV18	-	TRBJ1-4	CASSPATAGATNEKLFF	TGTGCCAGCTCACCGGCGACGGCGGGAGCAACTAATGAAAAACTGTTTTTT
-	TRBV7-2	-	TRBJ2-3	CASSLDGLDTQYF	TGTGCCAGCAGCTTAGACGGTTTGGATACGCAGTATTTT
-	TRBV21-1	-	TRBJ1-3	CASSKLQRDSGNTIYF	TGTGCCAGCAGCAAATTGCAGAGGGACTCTGGAAACACCATATATTTT
-	TRBV13	-	TRBJ2-7	CASSSRGRSYEQYF	TGTGCCAGCAGCTCACGAGGAAGGTCGTACGAGCAGTACTTC
-	TRBV10-3	-	TRBJ1-2	CAISGGTGDYGYTF	TGTGCCATCAGTGGGGGGACGGGGGACTATGGCTACACCTTC
once	TRBV7-9	-	TRBJ1-6	CASNYDNSPLHF	TGTGCCAGCAACTATGACAATTCACCCCTCCACTTT
-	TRBV6-1	-	TRBJ1-5	CASSGSRERLYSNQPQHF	TGTGCCAGCAGTGGCTCTAGGGAGCGGCTCTATAGCAATCAGCCCCAGCATTTT
-	TRBV6-5	-	TRBJ1-2	CASRRFFDGDQGYTF	TGTGCCAGCAGGAGATTCTTTGATGGTGATCAGGGCTACACCTTC
-	TRBV30	-	TRBJ1-4	CAWSQPQEKLFF	TGTGCCTGGAGCCAACCACAGGAAAAACTGTTTTTT
-	TRBV19	-	TRBJ2-7	CASIDWRGPAPEQYF	TGTGCCAGTATCGATTGGCGGGGGCCGGCTCCCGAGCAGTACTTC
-	TRBV4-1	TRBD1	TRBJ2-1	CASSPARGQEYNEQFF	TGCGCCAGCAGCCCAGCTAGGGGACAGGAGTACAATGAGCAGTTCTTC
few	TRBV5-6	-	TRBJ1-4	CASSFGTAREKLFF	TGTGCCAGCAGCTTCGGGACGGCGCGGGAAAAACTGTTTTTT